The rows below give T cell receptor beta chains drawn from one sample of a study of cytomegalovirus exposure and HLA in healthy donors. Clones were read by immunoSEQ multiplex PCR, and TCRdb kept only the in-frame ones, dropping some. Here the sample spans more than 150,000 clones, 60% to 85% being singletons. The sample was PBMCs. Every receptor here comes from a woman in her 40s in good health and CMV-seropositive. Each CDR3 is given with its conserved first and last residue. Fields, in order: clone size, J gene, V gene, D gene, CDR3 protein, CDR3 DNA. D genes are given only for firm matches. The size field is filled for only some rows; it gives once, few, many or a size class.

NA,TRBJ1-1,TRBV5-4,TRBD1,CASSAAGGRSTEAFF,TGTGCCAGCAGCGCAGCAGGGGGACGAAGCACTGAAGCTTTCTTT
NA,TRBJ1-1,TRBV6-1,TRBD1,CASTDRGKSPRARF,TGTGCCAGCACCGACAGGGGTAAGTCGCCGAGAGCCCGCTTT
few,TRBJ1-1,TRBV16,NA,CASRQYFNTEAFF,TGTGCCAGCAGGCAGTATTTTAACACTGAAGCTTTCTTT
NA,TRBJ1-6,TRBV6-5,TRBD1,CASRGTRGRSSPLHF,TGTGCCAGCAGGGGGACCAGGGGGCGAAGTTCACCCCTCCACTTT
NA,TRBJ1-2,TRBV10-3,TRBD1,CAISEPGQGATYGYTF,TGTGCCATCAGTGAGCCCGGACAGGGCGCGACCTATGGCTACACCTTC
few,TRBJ1-6,TRBV19,TRBD1,CASSFRTGKNSPLHF,TGTGCCAGTAGTTTCAGGACAGGGAAGAATTCACCCCTCCACTTT
few,TRBJ1-1,TRBV12-5,NA,CASGLGAGGTEAFF,TGTGCTAGTGGTTTGGGCGCGGGGGGCACTGAAGCTTTCTTT
NA,TRBJ1-6,TRBV6-5,NA,CASSSARGLFNSPLHF,TGTGCCAGCAGTTCAGCCCGGGGGTTATTTAATTCACCCCTCCACTTT
NA,TRBJ1-6,TRBV5-1,TRBD1,CASSLASLGTGTADSPLHF,TGCGCCAGCAGCTTGGCCTCCCTAGGGACAGGGACGGCGGATTCACCCCTCCACTTT
NA,TRBJ2-1,TRBV7-9,NA,CSSSSRAVEQFF,TGTTCCAGCAGCTCGAGGGCTGTTGAGCAGTTCTTC
NA,TRBJ1-4,TRBV18,NA,CASSPARTNEKLFF,TGTGCCAGCTCACCGGCGCGGACTAATGAAAAACTGTTTTTT
NA,TRBJ2-7,TRBV29-1,TRBD1,CSAKQGTGYEQYF,TGCAGCGCTAAACAGGGGACAGGTTACGAGCAGTACTTC
few,TRBJ2-2,TRBV5-1,TRBD1,CASSLGQGNTGELFF,TGCGCCAGCAGCTTGGGACAGGGGAACACCGGGGAGCTGTTTTTT
NA,TRBJ1-5,TRBV30,TRBD1,CAWSGGQGNQPQHF,TGTGCCTGGAGTGGGGGACAGGGGAACCAGCCCCAGCATTTT
NA,TRBJ1-1,TRBV29-1,NA,CIRVDSSTFF,TGCATCAGAGTGGACAGCAGTACTTTCTTT
NA,TRBJ2-4,TRBV4-1,NA,CASSQGAAVLAKNIQYF,TGCGCCAGCAGCCAGGGGGCGGCGGTACTAGCCAAAAACATTCAGTACTTC
NA,TRBJ1-1,TRBV18,TRBD1,CASSRTGVSEAFF,TGTGCCAGCTCACGCACAGGGGTTTCTGAAGCTTTCTTT
NA,TRBJ2-1,TRBV19,TRBD2,CASRSRRGGYNEQFF,TGTGCCAGTAGGTCTCGGCGGGGGGGCTACAATGAGCAGTTCTTC
NA,TRBJ2-3,TRBV11-3,TRBD2,CASSFSSGGASTDTQYF,TGTGCCAGCAGCTTTAGCAGCGGGGGGGCTTCCACAGATACGCAGTATTTT
NA,TRBJ1-2,TRBV4-3,NA,CASSQVGSSISGYTF,TGCGCCAGCAGCCAAGTTGGTTCTAGCATATCTGGCTACACCTTC
NA,TRBJ2-5,TRBV5-4,NA,CASSPGILVGTQYF,TGTGCCAGCAGCCCCGGGATTTTGGTAGGCACCCAGTACTTC
NA,TRBJ1-1,TRBV9,TRBD1,CASSRDSTNTEAFF,TGTGCCAGCAGCCGGGACAGTACTAACACTGAAGCTTTCTTT